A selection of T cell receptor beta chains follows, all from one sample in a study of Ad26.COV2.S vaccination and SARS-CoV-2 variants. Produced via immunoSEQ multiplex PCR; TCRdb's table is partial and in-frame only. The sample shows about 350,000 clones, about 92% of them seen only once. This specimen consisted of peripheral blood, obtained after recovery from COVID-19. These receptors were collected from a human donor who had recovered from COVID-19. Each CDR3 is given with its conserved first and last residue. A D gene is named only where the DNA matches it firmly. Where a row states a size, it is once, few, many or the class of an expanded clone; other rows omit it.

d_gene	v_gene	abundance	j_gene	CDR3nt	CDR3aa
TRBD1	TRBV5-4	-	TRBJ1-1	TGTGCCAGCAGTCGGGACAGGTCCCCTGAAGCTTTCTTT	CASSRDRSPEAFF
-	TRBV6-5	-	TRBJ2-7	TGTGCCAGCAAATCGAAAGCCTACGAGCAGTACTTC	CASKSKAYEQYF
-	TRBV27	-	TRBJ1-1	TGTGCCAGCAGCCACCTGGGGATCAACACTGAAGCTTTCTTT	CASSHLGINTEAFF
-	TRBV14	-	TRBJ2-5	TGTGCCAGCAGCTACCACGGGGGCGCAGGAGAGACCCAGTACTTC	CASSYHGGAGETQYF
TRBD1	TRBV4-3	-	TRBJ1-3	TGCGCCAGCAGCCAAGATCGCAGGGGGGGAAACACCATATATTTT	CASSQDRRGGNTIYF
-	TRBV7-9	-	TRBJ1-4	TGTGCCAGCAGCTTACTCCGCTCATCGCGTGATGAAAAACTGTTTTTT	CASSLLRSSRDEKLFF
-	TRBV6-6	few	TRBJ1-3	TGTGCCAGCAGCCCCTGGGGCTCTGGAAACACCATATATTTT	CASSPWGSGNTIYF
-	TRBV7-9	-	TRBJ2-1	TGTGCCAGCAGCTCCAGGGGCGATGAGCAGTTCTTC	CASSSRGDEQFF
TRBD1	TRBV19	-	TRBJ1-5	TGTGCCAGTAGTCGTCAAAGGACAGGCAATAGCAATCAGCCCCAGCATTTT	CASSRQRTGNSNQPQHF
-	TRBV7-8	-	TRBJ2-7	TGTGCCAGCAGCGCCAGGACGTCCTACGAGCAGTACTTC	CASSARTSYEQYF
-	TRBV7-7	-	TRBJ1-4	TGTGCTAGCAGCCAAGGCGCGAAGGGGGGGAATGAAAAACTGTTTTTT	CASSQGAKGGNEKLFF
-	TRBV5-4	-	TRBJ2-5	TGTGCCAGCAGCTTGAGTGGGCTAGCGCTTTCAGAGACCCAGTACTTC	CASSLSGLALSETQYF
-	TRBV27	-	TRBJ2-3	TGTGCCAGCAGTTCCCGGGACTCACAGTTCGATACGCAGTATTTT	CASSSRDSQFDTQYF
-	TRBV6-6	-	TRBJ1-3	TGTGCCAGCAGCCCGCGGAGGAACACCATATATTTT	CASSPRRNTIYF
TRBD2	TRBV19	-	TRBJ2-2	TGTGCCAGTAGAGGGGGACTAGCGGGGGCCGCGAACACCGGGGAGCTGTTTTTT	CASRGGLAGAANTGELFF
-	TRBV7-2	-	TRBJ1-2	TGTGCCAGCAGCTCGGGTTGGCGCCAGGGGTATGGCTACACCTTC	CASSSGWRQGYGYTF
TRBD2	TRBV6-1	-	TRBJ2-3	TGTGCCAGCAGTGACCCTAGCGGGGCGGTCACAGATACGCAGTATTTT	CASSDPSGAVTDTQYF
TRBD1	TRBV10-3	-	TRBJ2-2	TGTGCCATCAGTGCTGCGACAGGGCTGAGCACCGGGGAGCTGTTTTTT	CAISAATGLSTGELFF
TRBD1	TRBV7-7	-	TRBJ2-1	TGTGCCAGCAGCCGAGACAGGGTACCCTACAATGAGCAGTTCTTC	CASSRDRVPYNEQFF
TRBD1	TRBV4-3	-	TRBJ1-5	TGCGCCAGCAGCCAAGATGTACAGGGGGTTTATAGCAATCAGCCCCAGCATTTT	CASSQDVQGVYSNQPQHF
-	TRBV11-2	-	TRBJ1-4	TGTGCCAGCAGCGGGGGGGACTCTGCAACTAATGAAAAACTGTTTTTT	CASSGGDSATNEKLFF
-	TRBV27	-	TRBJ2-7	TGTGCCAGCAGGCCTGGACCGTTCTACGAGCAGTACTTC	CASRPGPFYEQYF
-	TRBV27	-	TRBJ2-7	TGTGCCAGCAGTTTAAAGGGCGATTATCCCTACGAGCAGTACTTC	CASSLKGDYPYEQYF
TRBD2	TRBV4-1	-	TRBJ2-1	TGCGCCAGCAGCCCAGGTGGGACTAGCGGGGGGTTCAATGAGCAGTTCTTC	CASSPGGTSGGFNEQFF
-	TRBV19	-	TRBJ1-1	TGTGCCAGTAGTGTCAGGGAGACCACTGAAGCTTTCTTT	CASSVRETTEAFF
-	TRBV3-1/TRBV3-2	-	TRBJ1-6	TGTGCCAGCAGCCAAGATGTACGGTCCTATAATTCACCCCTCCACTTT	CASSQDVRSYNSPLHF
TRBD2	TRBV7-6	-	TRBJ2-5	TGTGCCAGCAGCTGGCGGGGGGAAGAGACCCAGTACTTC	CASSWRGEETQYF
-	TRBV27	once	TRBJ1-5	TGTGCCAGCGGAGGTAGCAATCAGCCCCAGCATTTT	CASGGSNQPQHF
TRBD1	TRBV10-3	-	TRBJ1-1	TGTGCCACCCTACAGGGGGACGGGTTGGAAGCTTTCTTT	CATLQGDGLEAFF
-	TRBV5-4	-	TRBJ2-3	TGTGCCAGCAGCTCAAGGGGTACGCAGTATTTT	CASSSRGTQYF
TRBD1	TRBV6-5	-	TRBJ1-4	TGTGCCAGCAGTTCTACGTACAGGGGAAGGGAAAAACTGTTTTTT	CASSSTYRGREKLFF
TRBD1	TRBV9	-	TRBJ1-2	TGTGCCAGCAGCGTGTCAACAGGGGGAAGGAGTGGCTACACCTTC	CASSVSTGGRSGYTF
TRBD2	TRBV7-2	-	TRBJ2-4	TGTGCCAGCAGTATACTAGCGGGTGGGAACATTCAGTACTTC	CASSILAGGNIQYF
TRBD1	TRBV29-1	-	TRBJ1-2	TGCAGCGTAGCGACAGGGGCGGATGGCTACACCTTC	CSVATGADGYTF
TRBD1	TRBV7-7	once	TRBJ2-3	TGTGCCAGCAGCCTCGGGACAGGGGGCCTTGCCGCTACGCAGTATTTT	CASSLGTGGLAATQYF
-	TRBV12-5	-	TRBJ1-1	TGTGCTAGTGGTTTTGACACTGAAGCTTTCTTT	CASGFDTEAFF
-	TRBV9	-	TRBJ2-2	TGTGCCAGCAGCGTAGTTGGTAGCGGCCTTACCGGGGAGCTGTTTTTT	CASSVVGSGLTGELFF
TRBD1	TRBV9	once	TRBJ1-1	TGTGCCAGCAGCGTAACAGGGGGCTGGAACACTGAAGCTTTCTTT	CASSVTGGWNTEAFF
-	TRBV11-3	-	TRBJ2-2	TGTGCCAGCAGCTTCAACACCGGGGAGCTGTTTTTT	CASSFNTGELFF
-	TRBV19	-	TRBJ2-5	TGTGCCAGTAGTATCTTGGCAGACCAAGAGACCCAGTACTTC	CASSILADQETQYF
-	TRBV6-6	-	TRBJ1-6	TGTGCCAGCAGTTCTCAGGGGAGCTCACCCCTCCACTTT	CASSSQGSSPLHF
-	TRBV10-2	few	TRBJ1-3	TGCGCCAGCAGTGGACAGGCTCGAAACACCATATATTTT	CASSGQARNTIYF
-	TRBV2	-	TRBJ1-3	TGTGCCAGCAGAACTCAATTACGCGCGGACTCTGGAAACACCATATATTTT	CASRTQLRADSGNTIYF
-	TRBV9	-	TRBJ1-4	TGTGCCAGCAGCCCGCCGGGGGGTGGTGAAAAACTGTTTTTT	CASSPPGGGEKLFF
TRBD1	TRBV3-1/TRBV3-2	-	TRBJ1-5	TGTGCCAGCCGACAGGGTAGCAATCAGCCCCAGCATTTT	CASRQGSNQPQHF